A single sample gave rise to the 7 T cell receptor beta chains below, sequenced in a study of cytomegalovirus exposure and HLA in healthy donors. PCR involved 60 Vbeta and 13 Jbeta primers. Profiling relied on immunoSEQ multiplex PCR, and the TCRdb table lists in-frame clones only, not all of them. The sample shows some 160,000 clones, roughly 81% of them seen only once. Sequencing used PBMCs. The receptors here all came from a man younger than 40 in good health and CMV-seropositive.

This chain connects TRBV2 to TRBJ2-1; 11 bases are shared with TRBD1. Germline CDR1 reads SNHLY; CDR2 reads FYNNEI. This CDR3 spans 15 amino acids. Trimming took 6 bases from V and 7 from J; bases not matched to a gene: 8. CDR3 sequence: CASRLIGTGGNEQFF. CDR3 DNA: TGTGCCAGCAGATTAATAGGGACAGGGGGGAATGAGCAGTTCTTC.

The chain employs TRBV6-5 and TRBJ1-6; no definite D call. Germline V gene sequence: CDR1 MNHEY, CDR2 SVGAGI. V lost 5 bases to trimming and J lost 0 bases, with 8 bases between them. The CDR3 sequence is 15 residues long. CDR3 protein: CASSGGLSYNSPLHF. The CDR3 DNA reads TGTGCCAGCAGTGGTGGGCTCTCCTATAATTCACCCCTCCACTTT.

The J gene is TRBJ2-1, the V gene TRBV9, with 14 bases identical to TRBD2. The CDR3 covers 17 residues. Germline CDR1 and CDR2: SGDLS and YYNGEE. Trimming took 3 bases from V and 9 from J; bases not matched to a gene: 11. The DNA for the CDR3 is TGTGCCAGCAGCGGGGATTTTGGACTAGCGGGAGGTGGTGAGCAGTTCTTC. Amino acids: CASSGDFGLAGGGEQFF.

This chain uses TRBV19 with TRBJ2-2; D not resolved. Germline V gives CDR1 LNHDA, CDR2 SQIVND (reference sequence). The CDR3 runs 12 residues. V was pared by 3 bases and J by 6 bases, with 5 bases between. In DNA, the CDR3 is TGTGCCAGTAGTATCTCCCCCGGGGAGCTGTTTTTT. Translating it yields CASSISPGELFF. Full variable domain (outside the CDR3, taken from reference TRBV19 and TRBJ2-2): DGGITQSPKYLFRKEGQNVTLSCEQNLNHDAMYWYRQDPGQGLRLIYYSQIVNDFQKGDIAEGYSVSREKKESFPLTVTSAQKNPTAFYLCASSISPGELFFGEGSRLTVL.

This rearrangement joins TRBV27 to TRBJ1-6; no definite D call. The CDR3 loop spans 17 amino acids. The germline V gene has CDR1 MNHEY and CDR2 SMNVEV (reference sequence). Trimming pared 3 bases from V and 0 bases from J, leaving 12 bases between. CDR3 in amino acids: CASSLRPTNSYNSPLHF. The CDR3 DNA sequence: TGTGCCAGCAGTTTGCGGCCAACCAACTCCTATAATTCACCCCTCCACTTT.

The chain carries TRBV20-1 and TRBJ1-1; maybe TRBD1 (5 bases). V dropped 4 bases and J dropped 7 bases, with 10 bases sitting between them. Per the germline V gene, CDR1 is DFQATT and CDR2 is SNEGSKA (reference sequence). The CDR3 covers 11 residues. The CDR3 sequence is CSATGRGEAFF. The CDR3, as DNA: TGCAGTGCTACGGGGAGGGGTGAAGCTTTCTTT.

This chain links TRBV14 with TRBJ2-6; perhaps TRBD2 as D (5 bases). V was clipped by 1 base and J by 0 bases, with 10 bases between them. Germline CDR1 reads SGHDN; CDR2 reads FVKESK. The CDR3 sequence is 17 residues long. CDR3 in amino acids: CASSQGLDYSGANVLTF. CDR3 coding DNA: TGTGCCAGCAGCCAAGGCCTAGACTACTCTGGGGCCAACGTCCTGACTTTC.